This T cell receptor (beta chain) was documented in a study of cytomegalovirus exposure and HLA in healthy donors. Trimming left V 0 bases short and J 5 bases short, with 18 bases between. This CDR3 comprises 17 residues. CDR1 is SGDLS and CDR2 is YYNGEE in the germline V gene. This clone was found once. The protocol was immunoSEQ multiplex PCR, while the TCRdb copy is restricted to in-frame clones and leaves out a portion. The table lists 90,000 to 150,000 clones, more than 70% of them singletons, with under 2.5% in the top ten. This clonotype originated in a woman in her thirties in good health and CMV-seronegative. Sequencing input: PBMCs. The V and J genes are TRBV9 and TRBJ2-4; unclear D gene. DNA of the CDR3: TGTGCCAGCAGCGTAGGGGTCCGGGTCGGCTCTCAAAACATTCAGTACTTC. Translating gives CASSVGVRVGSQNIQYF.